These T cell receptor beta chains were read from a single sample in a study of T cell responses to AZD1222 COVID-19 vaccine. The repertoire was sequenced with immunoSEQ multiplex PCR; TCRdb's copy has only in-frame clones and lacks some. The table includes 15,000 to 18,000 clones, around 90% detected once. Sequenced material: peripheral blood, taken 28 days after the second AZD1222 dose. These receptors all stem from an adult who received the AZD1222 COVID-19 vaccine. Both conserved end residues are part of each CDR3. D genes are given only for firm matches. Expanded clones get a size class; other rows say once, few or many, or leave the size out.

CDR3 protein: CASSLDLPREQFF; CDR3 DNA: TGTGCCAGCAGCTTGGATCTTCCCCGAGAGCAGTTCTTC; clone size: once; V gene: TRBV5-4; J gene: TRBJ2-1; D gene: .
CDR3 protein: CASRGQGPGELFF; CDR3 DNA: TGTGCCAGCAGGGGACAGGGGCCCGGGGAGCTGTTTTTT; clone size: .; V gene: TRBV2; J gene: TRBJ2-2; D gene: TRBD1
CDR3 protein: CASSRREGPYEQFF; CDR3 DNA: TGTGCCAGCAGTCGGCGGGAGGGCCCGTATGAGCAGTTCTTC; clone size: .; V gene: TRBV27; J gene: TRBJ2-1; D gene: TRBD2
CDR3 protein: CAISGSSGRDYEQYF; CDR3 DNA: TGTGCCATCAGCGGGAGCAGCGGGAGAGACTACGAGCAGTACTTC; clone size: once; V gene: TRBV10-3; J gene: TRBJ2-7; D gene: TRBD2
CDR3 protein: CATSQQARTDTQYF; CDR3 DNA: TGTGCCACCTCCCAACAGGCCCGCACAGATACGCAGTATTTT; clone size: once; V gene: TRBV19; J gene: TRBJ2-3; D gene: .
CDR3 protein: CASSQGQAGAREQYF; CDR3 DNA: TGTGCCAGCAGCCAAGGTCAAGCGGGGGCTAGGGAGCAGTACTTC; clone size: .; V gene: TRBV3-1/TRBV3-2; J gene: TRBJ2-7; D gene: TRBD2
CDR3 protein: CASRGEGQGFGYTF; CDR3 DNA: TGTGCCAGCCGCGGGGAAGGACAGGGGTTTGGCTACACCTTC; clone size: .; V gene: TRBV6-4; J gene: TRBJ1-2; D gene: TRBD1
CDR3 protein: CAISDRGPSGELFF; CDR3 DNA: TGTGCCATCTCCGACAGGGGGCCTAGCGGGGAGCTGTTTTTT; clone size: once; V gene: TRBV3-1/TRBV3-2; J gene: TRBJ2-2; D gene: TRBD1
CDR3 protein: CASSLTSGSTQQFF; CDR3 DNA: TGTGCCAGCAGCTTAACTAGCGGGAGTACTCAGCAGTTCTTC; clone size: once; V gene: TRBV7-2; J gene: TRBJ2-1; D gene: TRBD2
CDR3 protein: CASSSRENSNQPQHF; CDR3 DNA: TGTGCCAGCTCCTCCCGGGAGAACTCCAATCAGCCCCAGCATTTT; clone size: .; V gene: TRBV18; J gene: TRBJ1-5; D gene: .
CDR3 protein: CASSQDTLGGVRHEQYF; CDR3 DNA: TGTGCCAGCAGCCAAGATACCCTAGGCGGGGTTCGACACGAGCAGTACTTC; clone size: .; V gene: TRBV3-1/TRBV3-2; J gene: TRBJ2-7; D gene: .
CDR3 protein: CASSTTGADTQYF; CDR3 DNA: TGTGCCAGTAGTACTACAGGGGCAGATACGCAGTATTTT; clone size: once; V gene: TRBV19; J gene: TRBJ2-3; D gene: TRBD1
CDR3 protein: CASWTSGAEQYF; CDR3 DNA: TGCGCCAGTTGGACTAGCGGTGCCGAGCAGTACTTC; clone size: .; V gene: TRBV10-2; J gene: TRBJ2-7; D gene: TRBD2
CDR3 protein: CASSWGPTGTGYF; CDR3 DNA: TGTGCCAGCAGTTGGGGCCCTACCGGGACAGGGTACTTC; clone size: .; V gene: TRBV27; J gene: TRBJ2-7; D gene: TRBD1
CDR3 protein: CASSPQKGNQPQHF; CDR3 DNA: TGTGCCAGCTCACCTCAAAAAGGCAATCAGCCCCAGCATTTT; clone size: once; V gene: TRBV18; J gene: TRBJ1-5; D gene: .
CDR3 protein: CAWSSGDYSYNEQFF; CDR3 DNA: TGTGCCTGGAGTAGCGGGGATTACTCCTACAATGAGCAGTTCTTC; clone size: .; V gene: TRBV30; J gene: TRBJ2-1; D gene: TRBD2
CDR3 protein: CASSKGTSPYEQYF; CDR3 DNA: TGTGCCAGCAGCAAAGGGACAAGCCCCTACGAGCAGTACTTC; clone size: .; V gene: TRBV2; J gene: TRBJ2-7; D gene: .
CDR3 protein: CASSDSDRGYEQYF; CDR3 DNA: TGTGCCAGCTCAGACTCGGACAGGGGTTACGAGCAGTACTTC; clone size: .; V gene: TRBV18; J gene: TRBJ2-7; D gene: TRBD1
CDR3 protein: CASSLGGGRGTTEAFF; CDR3 DNA: TGTGCCAGCAGCTTGGGGGGCGGCAGGGGAACTACTGAAGCTTTCTTT; clone size: .; V gene: TRBV5-4; J gene: TRBJ1-1; D gene: .
CDR3 protein: CARRPLIAETQYF; CDR3 DNA: TGTGCCAGACGCCCACTCATTGCGGAGACCCAGTACTTC; clone size: .; V gene: TRBV2; J gene: TRBJ2-5; D gene: .